The 28 T cell receptor beta chains below were found in one sample sequenced in a study of T cell responses to AZD1222 COVID-19 vaccine. The repertoire was sequenced with immunoSEQ multiplex PCR; TCRdb's copy has only in-frame clones and lacks some. The table shows around 140,000 clones, with just under 95% occurring only once. Sequences were derived from peripheral blood, sampled on day 0 of AZD1222 vaccination. The receptors derive from an adult in good health.

The rearrangement joins TRBV28 to TRBJ2-7; D ambiguous. Germline CDR1 and CDR2: MDHEN and SYDVKM. The CDR3 runs to 15 residues. The V and J ends lost 2 bases and 2 bases respectively, with 13 bases between them. CDR3 nucleotide sequence: TGTGCCAGCAGTTTAATAGCCGAGGCGGCCTACGAGCAGTACTTC. This gives the protein CASSLIAEAAYEQYF. Full variable domain (missing parts from reference TRBV28 and TRBJ2-7): DVKVTQSSRYLVKRTGEKVFLECVQDMDHENMFWYRQDPGLGLRLIYFSYDVKMKEKGDIPEGYSVSREKKERFSLILESASTNQTSMYLCASSLIAEAAYEQYFGPGTRLTVT.

The V and J genes are TRBV7-4 and TRBJ1-4; D gene ambiguous. The CDR3 length is 19 residues. CDR1 is SGHVT and CDR2 is SQSDAQ in the germline V gene. The V end was cut by 1 base, the J end by 5 bases, with 23 bases between. This CDR3 is CASSLEGSLVVWPNEKLFF. DNA for the CDR3: TGTGCCAGCAGCTTAGAGGGTTCCCTAGTGGTATGGCCCAATGAAAAACTGTTTTTT.

The chain uses TRBV27 and TRBJ2-4, with D perhaps TRBD2 (5 bases). Germline values: CDR1 MNHEY, CDR2 SMNVEV (reference sequence). V lost 2 bases to trimming and J lost 13 bases, with 12 bases between them. The CDR3 loop spans 12 amino acids. CDR3 nucleotide sequence: TGTGCCAGCAGTTTAAGGGCGGGCATCCAGTACTTC. It encodes CASSLRAGIQYF.

This clone was detected once. The CDR3 reads CASSGQGSGNSPLHF. The DNA of the CDR3 is TGTGCCAGCAGCGGACAGGGGTCGGGTAATTCACCCCTCCACTTT. The chain is built from TRBV2 and TRBJ1-6; 9 positions match TRBD1. Trimming at V came to 6 bases and at J to 6 bases, leaving 6 bases not matched to a gene. The CDR3 is 15 amino acids. The germline V gene encodes CDR1 SNHLY and CDR2 FYNNEI.

J is TRBJ1-3 and V is TRBV30, with D uncertain. CDR1 is GTSNPN and CDR2 is SVGIG in the germline V gene (reference sequence). This CDR3 has 13 amino acids. The V and J ends lost 3 bases and 0 bases respectively, with 6 bases between them. CDR3 sequence (DNA): TGTGCCTGGAGGCTCCCCTCTGGAAACACCATATATTTT. Amino acids: CAWRLPSGNTIYF.

The chain carries TRBV27 and TRBJ1-1; D uncertain. Germline CDR1 is MNHEY and CDR2 is SMNVEV (reference sequence). V shed 4 bases and J shed 5 bases, with 14 bases lying between them. This CDR3 is built from 14 residues. The chain's CDR3 is CASSYAAGWTEAFF. CDR3 bases: TGTGCCAGCAGTTACGCAGCCGGGTGGACTGAAGCTTTCTTT.

This clone was found a few times. The V and J genes are TRBV19 and TRBJ2-2; D is ambiguous. The V end lost 1 base, the J end lost 4 bases, and 7 bases lay between the germline ends. The CDR3 has 14 residues. Germline-derived CDR1 and CDR2 are LNHDA and SQIVND (reference sequence). The CDR3 nucleotides are TGTGCCAGTAGTATAGTTTCCCCCACCGGGGAGCTGTTTTTT. This codes for CASSIVSPTGELFF.

V usage is TRBV9 and J usage is TRBJ1-6, with D unresolved. V lost 0 bases and J lost 7, with 11 bases in between. CDR1 is SGDLS, CDR2 YYNGEE, per germline. The CDR3 totals 15 residues. In nucleotides, the CDR3 is TGTGCCAGCAGCGTAGGTTTCAGCCAAAATTCACCCCTCCACTTT. Translated: CASSVGFSQNSPLHF.

This chain uses TRBV18 with TRBJ2-7, with TRBD1 identical over 7 bases. Germline V gene sequence: CDR1 KGHSH, CDR2 LQKENI. J lost 7 bases, V lost 3 bases, and 6 bases had no gene match. This CDR3 is built from 13 residues. Here the CDR3 reads CASSPGRGYEQYF. CDR3 DNA sequence: TGTGCCAGCTCACCTGGCAGGGGGTATGAGCAGTACTTC.

The rearrangement uses TRBV6-5 and TRBJ2-2; D gene uncertain. Germline loops: CDR1 MNHEY, CDR2 SVGAGI. Trimming took 5 bases from V and 3 from J, leaving 7 bases between them. The CDR3 runs to 13 residues. The CDR3 bases are TGTGCCAGCAGTCCTTTTTACACCGGGGAGCTGTTTTTT. Protein sequence: CASSPFYTGELFF.

For the CDR3, the DNA is TGTGCCAGCAGTGAAAATTTTTGGACGGCCCGTAAACGGTCACCCCTCCACTTT. This translates into CASSENFWTARKRSPLHF. The chain uses TRBV6-1 and TRBJ1-6; D remains ambiguous. V lost 2 bases and J lost 10, with 24 bases in between. Germline CDR1 MNHNS, CDR2 SASEGT. The CDR3 runs to 18 residues.

The rearrangement uses TRBV5-1 and TRBJ2-7; D is possibly TRBD1 (5 bases). The CDR3 extends over 13 amino acids. Trimming stripped 5 bases from V and 0 bases from J, with 9 bases between. CDR1 SGHRS and CDR2 YFSETQ come from the germline V gene. The CDR3 DNA reads as TGCGCCAGCAGTCCGGACACCTCCTACGAGCAGTACTTC. This codes for CASSPDTSYEQYF.

The chain uses TRBV27 and TRBJ2-5; the D gene is possibly TRBD2 (5 bases). The germline V gene has CDR1 MNHEY and CDR2 SMNVEV (reference sequence). Trimming pared 3 bases from V and 7 bases from J, leaving 9 bases between. The CDR3 covers 12 residues. The CDR3 reads CASSFVRGTQYF. CDR3 DNA: TGTGCCAGCAGTTTCGTCCGGGGGACCCAGTACTTC.

The chain has TRBV27 and TRBJ2-5, with D tentatively TRBD1 (6 bases). V was shortened by 3 bases and J by 7 bases, with 12 bases between the two germline ends. There are 13 residues in the CDR3. Germline assignment: CDR1 MNHEY and CDR2 SMNVEV (reference sequence). This CDR3 is CASSLTLRGTQYF. The CDR3 bases are TGTGCCAGCAGTTTGACACTCAGGGGGACCCAGTACTTC.

This clone showed up just once. The chain couples TRBV2 to TRBJ2-2; D possibly corresponds to TRBD2 (6 bases). Germline V gives CDR1 SNHLY, CDR2 FYNNEI. Trimming removed 4 bases from V and 7 bases from J, with 10 bases in between. This CDR3 has 13 residues. The CDR3 bases are TGTGCCAGCAGTGGGCGGGGAGTCGGGGAGCTGTTTTTT. It codes for CASSGRGVGELFF.

CDR3 DNA sequence: TGTGCCAGCTCACCATCAGGGGGCAGGGAGCAGTTCTTC. Its translation: CASSPSGGREQFF. This chain joins TRBV18 and TRBJ2-1; TRBD1 agrees at 8 bases. The length of the CDR3 is 13 residues. V was clipped by 2 bases and J by 10 bases; unmatched bases: 4. From germline, CDR1 is KGHSH and CDR2 LQKENI.

This chain joins TRBV3-1 (or the pseudogene TRBV3-2) and TRBJ1-5; 8 bases agree with TRBD1. The germline V gene has CDR1 LGHDT and CDR2 YNNKEL (reference sequence). J gave up 6 bases and V 3 bases, and 7 bases lay outside the gene matches. The CDR3 loop spans 15 amino acids. CDR3 DNA: TGTGCCAGCAGCCACACGGGACAGGCGGGTCAGCCCCAGCATTTT. Protein sequence: CASSHTGQAGQPQHF.

The rearrangement uses TRBV12-3 or TRBV12-4 and TRBJ2-2; D gene unclear. The CDR3 has 12 amino acids. The V end was cut by 4 bases, the J end by 2 bases, with 2 bases between. The CDR3 sequence is CASSYNTGELFF. CDR3 DNA sequence: TGTGCCAGCAGTTACAACACCGGGGAGCTGTTTTTT.

This chain links TRBV9 with TRBJ1-1; D is perhaps TRBD1 (6 bases). The germline V gene encodes CDR1 SGDLS and CDR2 YYNGEE. The CDR3 runs to 18 residues. Trimming shortened V by 4 bases and J by 7 bases, and 29 bases separated the two germline ends. CDR3 loop: CASSPAIRGAARGNEAFF. The CDR3 DNA follows: TGTGCCAGCAGCCCAGCCATAAGGGGGGCGGCGCGGGGCAATGAAGCTTTCTTT.

The rearrangement joins TRBV19 to TRBJ1-5; weak D call: TRBD1 (5 bases). Germline CDR1 and CDR2: LNHDA and SQIVND (reference sequence). With 6 bases removed from V and 7 bases from J, the gap between germline ends came to 13 bases. This CDR3 contains 13 residues. DNA of the CDR3: TGTGCCAGTAGGGGGGGGTTAAGACAGCCCCAGCATTTT. Protein: CASRGGLRQPQHF.

The chain has TRBV7-3 and TRBJ1-1; no definite D call. Germline lookup yields CDR1 SGHTA and CDR2 FQGTGA. The CDR3 is made up of 13 amino acids. Trimming removed 2 bases from V and 4 bases from J, with 8 bases in between. CDR3 residues: CASSLWAGTEAFF. CDR3 coding DNA: TGTGCCAGCAGCTTATGGGCGGGCACTGAAGCTTTCTTT.

This clone was seen just once. This chain joins TRBV10-2 and TRBJ2-1; D not certain. The V end lost 4 bases, the J end lost 5 bases, and 6 bases lay between the germline ends. The length of the CDR3 is 12 residues. The germline V gene encodes CDR1 WSHSY and CDR2 SAAADI. CDR3 sequence (DNA): TGCGCCAGCAGTGCACAAAACAATGAGCAGTTCTTC. It encodes CASSAQNNEQFF.

The chain carries TRBV6-5 and TRBJ1-2; no firm D call. Trimming removed 7 bases from V and 6 bases from J, with 18 bases in between. Germline-derived CDR1 and CDR2 are MNHEY and SVGAGI. This CDR3 contains 14 residues. Here the CDR3 reads CASIGRRLIDGYTF. CDR3 bases: TGTGCCAGCATAGGCAGACGGCTGATCGATGGCTACACCTTC.

The chain employs TRBV7-8 and TRBJ2-1; 9 nucleotides line up with TRBD1. Looked up from germline, CDR1 is SGHVS and CDR2 is FQNEAQ. CDR3 length: 16 amino acids. V was pared by 5 bases and J by 4 bases, with 9 bases of the junction left unmatched. The CDR3 loop reads CASSPWDRAVYNEQFF. CDR3 DNA: TGTGCCAGCAGCCCCTGGGACAGGGCGGTTTACAATGAGCAGTTCTTC. Complete variable domain (other parts from reference TRBV7-8 and TRBJ2-1): GAGVSQSPRYKVAKRGQDVALRCDPISGHVSLFWYQQALGQGPEFLTYFQNEAQLDKSGLPSDRFFAERPEGSVSTLKIQRTQQEDSAVYLCASSPWDRAVYNEQFFGPGTRLTVL.

The CDR3 loop reads CASSYSPRAGGGEQFF. DNA for the CDR3: TGTGCCAGCAGTTACTCCCCTCGGGCGGGAGGCGGTGAGCAGTTCTTC. The chain uses TRBV6-2 or TRBV6-3 and TRBJ2-1; the match to TRBD2 covers 8 bases. CDR3 length: 16 amino acids. Germline CDR1 and CDR2: MNHEY and SVGEGT. The ends lost 0 bases at V and 9 bases at J; junction bases unmatched: 10.

V usage is TRBV28 and J usage is TRBJ2-2, with 7 bases identical to TRBD1. Germline lookup yields CDR1 MDHEN and CDR2 SYDVKM. J was trimmed by 5 bases and V by 6 bases; bases with no gene match: 6. This CDR3 region has 14 residues. The CDR3 sequence is CASSWGTATGELFF. The CDR3 nucleotides read TGTGCCAGCAGCTGGGGGACAGCAACCGGGGAGCTGTTTTTT.

The chain combines TRBV6-5 with TRBJ1-1, with unresolved D. This CDR3 spans 14 amino acids. Germline loops: CDR1 MNHEY, CDR2 SVGAGI. V lost 0 bases and J 14 bases, leaving 19 bases between the germline ends. CDR3 amino acids: CASSYSIPSAPLFF. Written as DNA, the CDR3 is TGTGCCAGCAGTTACTCGATCCCCAGTGCCCCCCTCTTCTTT.

V usage is TRBV7-9 and J usage is TRBJ2-7; D may match TRBD1 or TRBD2 (5 bases each). V lost 2 bases and J lost 4, with 12 bases in between. Germline loops: CDR1 SEHNR, CDR2 FQNEAQ (reference sequence). The length of the CDR3 is 14 residues. The CDR3 nucleotides are TGTGCCAGCAGCTTAAGGGGAGATCAGTACGAGCAGTACTTC. As protein: CASSLRGDQYEQYF.